This paragraph covers one T cell receptor beta chain sequence. These data belong to a study of blood T cell repertoires in COVID-19. Overall study context: Acute and convalescent COVID-19 specimens originated in the United States, Italy and Spain. PBMCs, B-cell-depleted T cells, or T cells were the source of the cDNA or gDNA that made up the material.

Germline V gene data show CDR1 as SGHDN and CDR2 as FVKESK. The V and J ends lost 2 bases and 8 bases respectively, with 15 bases between them. The CDR3 is 15 amino acids. In the original workflow: Reference gene primer amplification in the assay estimated nucleated cell counts. TCRdb's copy holds only in-frame clones and misses some; the assay was immunoSEQ multiplex PCR. Clonal size and the V and J genes are those of that table, whereas D and trimming came from the DNA. In the table there are about 52,000 clones, more than 70% of which are singletons. The source is an elderly woman with acute or convalescent COVID-19. The chain couples TRBV14 to TRBJ1-4; D is uncertain. The specimen was peripheral blood. The CDR3: CASSQNLGPGEKLFF. In DNA form, the CDR3 reads TGTGCCAGCAGCCAAAACTTGGGTCCCGGGGAAAAACTGTTTTTT.